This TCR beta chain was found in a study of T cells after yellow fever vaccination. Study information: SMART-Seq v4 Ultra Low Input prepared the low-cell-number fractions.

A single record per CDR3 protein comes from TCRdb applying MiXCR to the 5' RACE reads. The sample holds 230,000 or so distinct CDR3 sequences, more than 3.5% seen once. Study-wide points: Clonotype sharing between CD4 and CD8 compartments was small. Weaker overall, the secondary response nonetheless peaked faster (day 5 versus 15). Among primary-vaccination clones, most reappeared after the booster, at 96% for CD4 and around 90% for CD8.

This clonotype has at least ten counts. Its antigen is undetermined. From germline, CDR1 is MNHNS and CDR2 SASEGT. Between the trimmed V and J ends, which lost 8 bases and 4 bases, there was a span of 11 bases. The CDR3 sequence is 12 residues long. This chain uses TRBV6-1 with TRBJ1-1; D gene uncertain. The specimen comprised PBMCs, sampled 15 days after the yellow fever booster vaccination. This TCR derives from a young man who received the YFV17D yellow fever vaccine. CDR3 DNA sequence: TGTGCCAGCGTTCAGGAGCGCACTGAAGCTTTCTTT. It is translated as CASVQERTEAFF.